Below are 16 T cell receptor beta chains sequenced from a single sample in a study of CD8 T cells in ankylosing spondylitis (dated by TCRdb to 2016 to 2017). Broader findings and caveats from the paper: A TCR beta motif of about eight highly homologous amino acid variants appeared characteristic of blood from ankylosing spondylitis patients.

Their antigens are not known. Preparation of the library involved 5' RACE. Reads for this sample came from an Illumina HiSeq 2500. TCRdb passed the public sequencing reads through fastp at Q25 and MiXCR, retaining productive beta sequences. Rows matching on CDR3 protein sequence are summarized as one entry with the most common DNA and genes. The sample table shows roughly 470,000 distinct CDR3 sequences, and roughly 27% are seen once. Roughly 0.9% of the sample comes from the top ten. The specimen sequenced was blood, either unsorted or a sorted T cell fraction (not recorded which). The receptors shown here come from a male donor with ankylosing spondylitis.

The chain joins TRBV20-1 to TRBJ1-1; D is perhaps TRBD1 (6 bases). The V gene lost 2 bases and the J gene lost 4 bases, with 17 bases spanning the gap. The germline V gene has CDR1 DFQATT and CDR2 SNEGSKA (reference sequence). The CDR3 covers 15 residues. CDR3 nucleotide sequence: TGCAGTGCTAGATCTCAGGGGCTGATTTCCACTGAAGCTTTCTTT. As protein: CSARSQGLISTEAFF.

V gene TRBV5-1 combines with J gene TRBJ2-5; 10 bases map to TRBD2. Trimming took 0 bases from V and 5 from J; bases not matched to a gene: 7. There are 16 residues in the CDR3. In germline, CDR1 is SGHRS, CDR2 YFSETQ. Written as DNA, the CDR3 is TGCGCCAGCAGCTTGGTGGCTAGCGGGAGCGAGGAGACCCAGTACTTC. It codes for CASSLVASGSEETQYF.

A few counts support this clonotype. The chain combines TRBV30 with TRBJ2-7, with 13 positions matching TRBD2. J gave up 3 bases and V 2 bases, and 4 bases lay outside the gene matches. The CDR3 runs to 15 residues. CDR1 and CDR2 (germline): GTSNPN, SVGIG (reference sequence). For the CDR3, the DNA is TGTGCCTGGAGTCACGGACTAGCGGGAGTCTACGAGCAGTACGTC. Its protein product is CAWSHGLAGVYEQYV.

This clonotype was seen more than once but under ten times. The CDR3 here is CASSSGLAGLYEQYF. DNA of the CDR3: TGTGCCAGCAGCTCCGGACTAGCGGGACTCTACGAGCAGTACTTC. This chain uses TRBV7-8 with TRBJ2-7; TRBD2 agrees at 12 bases. The CDR3 is 15 amino acids. After removal of 4 bases from V and 3 bases from J, the junction contained 4 bases not matched to a gene. Germline V gene data show CDR1 as SGHVS and CDR2 as FQNEAQ. The full variable domain, rest sourced from reference TRBV7-8 and TRBJ2-7, is GAGVSQSPRYKVAKRGQDVALRCDPISGHVSLFWYQQALGQGPEFLTYFQNEAQLDKSGLPSDRFFAERPEGSVSTLKIQRTQQEDSAVYLCASSSGLAGLYEQYFGPGTRLTVT.

This chain links TRBV5-1 with TRBJ2-1, with 7 bases matching TRBD1. Germline loops: CDR1 SGHRS, CDR2 YFSETQ. The CDR3 runs to 17 residues. V lost 5 bases and J lost 6; bases outside the gene matches: 17. The CDR3 nucleotides are TGCGCCAGCAGTCTTCGACAGGGCAGCGAAAGTGGCAATGAGCAGTTCTTC. This gives the protein CASSLRQGSESGNEQFF. Complete variable domain (other parts from reference TRBV5-1 and TRBJ2-1): KAGVTQTPRYLIKTRGQQVTLSCSPISGHRSVSWYQQTPGQGLQFLFEYFSETQRNKGNFPGRFSGRQFSNSRSEMNVSTLELGDSALYLCASSLRQGSESGNEQFFGPGTRLTVL.

The chain couples TRBV3-1 to TRBJ2-1, with 8 positions matching TRBD2. This CDR3 has 13 amino acids. Looked up from germline, CDR1 is LGHDT and CDR2 is YNNKEL (reference sequence). V lost 0 bases to trimming and J lost 15 bases; unmatched junction nucleotides: 7. The CDR3 sequence: CASSQDRTSIGFF. CDR3 bases: TGTGCCAGCAGCCAAGACCGGACTAGCATAGGGTTCTTC.

This clonotype was detected a few times. The chain joins TRBV7-8 to TRBJ1-2, with D tentatively TRBD1 (6 bases). This CDR3 has 15 amino acids. The V and J ends lost 2 bases and 6 bases respectively, with 16 bases between them. The germline V gene has CDR1 SGHVS and CDR2 FQNEAQ. The CDR3 is CASSLRGRGEDGYTF. In DNA, the CDR3 is TGTGCCAGCAGCTTACGGGGCAGGGGAGAGGATGGCTACACCTTC.

This clonotype has a handful of counts. The gene calls are TRBV7-2 and TRBJ2-7, with TRBD1 identical over 9 bases. Germline CDR1 SGHTA, CDR2 FQGNSA. The J segment lost 4 bases and the V segment lost 5 bases, leaving 9 bases of the junction unmatched. This CDR3 spans 15 amino acids. This chain's CDR3 is CASSPQQGAGYEQYF. The CDR3 nucleotides are TGTGCCAGCAGCCCTCAACAGGGGGCAGGTTACGAGCAGTACTTC.

This clonotype came up a few times. The genes are TRBV12-3 or TRBV12-4 and TRBJ2-7; 10 bases agree with TRBD1. The V and J ends lost 6 bases and 2 bases, in that order; junction bases with no gene match: 7. The CDR3 has 15 amino acids. CDR3 loop: CASRIGGTGAYEQYF. CDR3 nucleotides: TGTGCCAGCAGAATCGGCGGGACAGGGGCCTACGAGCAGTACTTC.

This clonotype was observed a handful of times. V usage is TRBV20-1 and J usage is TRBJ2-5, with D possibly matching TRBD1 (5 bases). The ends were cut back, 0 bases at V and 4 bases at J, with 9 bases in the middle. In germline, CDR1 is DFQATT, CDR2 SNEGSKA (reference sequence). CDR3 size: 13 residues. CDR3 bases: TGCAGTGCTAGAGATTCAGGGCGAGAGACCCAGTACTTC. Residues: CSARDSGRETQYF.

A few counts support this clonotype. The chain carries TRBV20-1 and TRBJ1-5; D is undetermined. Trimming shortened V by 8 bases and J by 4 bases, and 15 bases separated the two germline ends. The CDR3 contains 13 residues. Per germline, CDR1 DFQATT and CDR2 SNEGSKA (reference sequence). CDR3 nucleotide sequence: TGCAGTCCTCTTCCCTGGGATAATCAGCCCCAGCATTTT. This codes for CSPLPWDNQPQHF.

The chain recombines TRBV5-1 with TRBJ2-3, with D perhaps TRBD1 or TRBD2 (6 bases each). The CDR3 length is 14 residues. Germline CDR1 and CDR2: SGHRS and YFSETQ. V gave up 4 bases and J gave up 2 bases, with 11 bases separating them. CDR3 DNA sequence: TGCGCCAGCAGCCCGGGGGCCCACACAGATACGCAGTATTTT. Translation gives CASSPGAHTDTQYF. Drawing the rest from reference TRBV5-1 and TRBJ2-3, the complete variable domain is KAGVTQTPRYLIKTRGQQVTLSCSPISGHRSVSWYQQTPGQGLQFLFEYFSETQRNKGNFPGRFSGRQFSNSRSEMNVSTLELGDSALYLCASSPGAHTDTQYFGPGTRLTVL.

This clonotype was seen a few times. The V call is TRBV28, the J call TRBJ2-5; D perhaps matches TRBD1 (6 bases). V dropped 3 bases and J dropped 2 bases, with 10 bases sitting between them. The CDR3 loop spans 14 amino acids. Germline V gene sequence: CDR1 MDHEN, CDR2 SYDVKM. Here the CDR3 DNA reads TGTGCCAGCAGTTTCCACAGGGAACAAGAGACCCAGTACTTC. Translating gives CASSFHREQETQYF.

This clonotype was observed at least ten times. The V gene is TRBV5-1, the J gene TRBJ2-5; D tentatively fits TRBD1 or TRBD2 (5 bases each). Germline V gives CDR1 SGHRS, CDR2 YFSETQ. CDR3 length: 13 residues. Trimming pared 3 bases from V and 0 bases from J, leaving 6 bases between. The CDR3 DNA reads as TGCGCCAGCAGCTGGGGGAACCAAGAGACCCAGTACTTC. This translates into CASSWGNQETQYF.

This chain uses TRBV19 with TRBJ2-5; D is possibly TRBD2 (6 bases). The CDR3 contains 16 residues. Germline CDR1 LNHDA, CDR2 SQIVND (reference sequence). Trimming removed 3 bases at V and 2 bases at J, with 16 bases between. The DNA for the CDR3 is TGTGCCAGTAGTATTGGGACTGGCGGAAGACAAGAGACCCAGTACTTC. It codes for CASSIGTGGRQETQYF.

Only a few counts were recorded for this clonotype. The rearrangement joins TRBV2 to TRBJ1-1, with D possibly TRBD1 on 5 matching bases. V was pared by 1 base and J by 6 bases, with 6 bases between. Germline loops: CDR1 SNHLY, CDR2 FYNNEI. CDR3 length: 12 residues. The DNA of the CDR3 is TGTGCCAGCAGTGAAGTAGGGGCTGAAGCTTTCTTT. Translation: CASSEVGAEAFF. Based on the CDR3 plus reference TRBV2 and TRBJ1-1, the full variable domain is EPEVTQTPSHQVTQMGQEVILRCVPISNHLYFYWYRQILGQKVEFLVSFYNNEISEKSEIFDDQFSVERPDGSNFTLKIRSTKLEDSAMYFCASSEVGAEAFFGQGTRLTVV.